This paragraph covers one T cell receptor beta chain sequence. The antigen is not known. The sample is drawn from a study of T cells after yellow fever vaccination. Findings and limits, study-wide: The study noted that FACS-sorted repertoires could contain abundant clonotypes contaminating from the bulk population. A limited proportion of clonotypes was detected within both the CD4 and CD8 compartments. Most clones from primary vaccination were detected again post-booster (roughly 96% CD4, around 88% CD8).

V was clipped by 6 bases and J by 7 bases, with 9 bases between them. Germline V CDR1 and CDR2: MNHEY, SVGEGT. The CDR3 runs 11 residues. In making TCR cDNA, 5'RACE template switching added a universal primer site and UMIs to it. MiXCR, applied by TCRdb to the 5' RACE reads, yields one record per CDR3 protein. Of some 220,000 distinct CDR3 sequences listed, more than 3% are singletons. The clonotype comes from a man younger than 30 who received the YFV17D yellow fever vaccine. Sequencing was performed on CD4+ T cells sorted from PBMCs, taken 10 days after the yellow fever booster vaccination. The chain combines TRBV6-2 or TRBV6-3 with TRBJ2-5, with unresolved D. The CDR3 DNA follows: TGTGCCAGCAGGGTGAGAAGGACCCAGTACTTC. Translation: CASRVRRTQYF.